A single sample is the source of the 26 T cell receptor beta chains below, sequenced in a study of human T cells and chemical hapten exposure. TCRdb fed the RACE reads into MiXCR, producing one record per CDR3 protein. The repertoire consists of about 120,000 distinct CDR3 sequences, with roughly 13% occurring once and the leading ten covering around 3%. Time point of the sample: pre-sensitization, week 0. Stated treatment: therapeutic diphenylcyclopropenone sensitization with weekly scalp DPC. The sequencing here drew on whole blood, taken in connection with sensitization to the hapten diphenylcyclopropenone (DPC). These receptors came from a woman aged 18-29 years with alopecia areata. Some clones in this sample may be carry-over from other donors' samples.

This clonotype was detected a few times. The V and J genes are TRBV6-2 or TRBV6-3 and TRBJ1-5, with 11 positions matching TRBD1. The CDR3 consists of 17 residues. The V and J ends lost 2 bases and 7 bases, in that order; junction bases with no gene match: 10. Germline V CDR1 and CDR2: MNHEY, SVGEGT. In DNA form, the CDR3 reads TGTGCCAGCAGTTACGGAATCGTCGGGACAGGGGGACAGCCCCAGCATTTT. Its translation: CASSYGIVGTGGQPQHF.

J is TRBJ2-3 and V is TRBV6-1; D unresolved. V shed 3 bases and J shed 5 bases, with 15 bases lying between them. Germline loops: CDR1 MNHNS, CDR2 SASEGT. The CDR3 is 15 residues long. The DNA for the CDR3 is TGTGCCAGCAGTGACTCGAACCATTGGGGAGATACGCAGTATTTT. This codes for CASSDSNHWGDTQYF.

The table lists this clonotype with many counts. The chain joins TRBV7-9 to TRBJ2-3; 9 bases agree with TRBD1. Germline V gene data show CDR1 as SEHNR and CDR2 as FQNEAQ (reference sequence). The CDR3 spans 16 residues. The trim removed 5 bases at V and 0 bases at J, leaving 6 bases unmatched. The CDR3 DNA is TGTGCCAGCAGCGACCCGGGACAGGGAAGCACAGATACGCAGTATTTT. This codes for CASSDPGQGSTDTQYF.

V and J are TRBV11-2 and TRBJ2-5; D gene unclear. This CDR3 is 15 amino acids long. Looked up from germline, CDR1 is SGHAT and CDR2 is FQNNGV. The V gene lost 2 bases and the J gene lost 7 bases, with 17 bases spanning the gap. DNA for the CDR3: TGTGCCAGCAGCTTATCAAGGAGCAGCCGGTGGACCCAGTACTTC. Its translation is CASSLSRSSRWTQYF. The whole variable domain, remainder taken from reference TRBV11-2 and TRBJ2-5, is EAGVAQSPRYKIIEKRQSVAFWCNPISGHATLYWYQQILGQGPKLLIQFQNNGVVDDSQLPKDRFSAERLKGVDSTLKIQPAKLEDSAVYLCASSLSRSSRWTQYFGPGTRLLVL.

In its sample, this clonotype was seen a few times. This sequence joins TRBV20-1 and TRBJ2-7; D is unclear. There are 12 residues in the CDR3. With 0 bases removed from V and 6 bases from J, the gap between germline ends came to 9 bases. CDR1 and CDR2 (germline): DFQATT, SNEGSKA (reference sequence). The CDR3 reads CSARENLPEQYF. CDR3 DNA: TGCAGTGCTAGAGAGAACCTCCCCGAGCAGTACTTC.

This chain connects TRBV28 to TRBJ2-1; 7 bases map to TRBD1. Germline V gives CDR1 MDHEN, CDR2 SYDVKM. The CDR3 runs to 16 residues. V lost 6 bases to trimming and J lost 8 bases; unmatched junction nucleotides: 16. The CDR3 nucleotides are TGTGCCAGCAGCTTCACATTCGGACAGGCCCGGTATGAGCAGTTCTTC. Translated: CASSFTFGQARYEQFF. Complete variable domain (other parts from reference TRBV28 and TRBJ2-1): DVKVTQSSRYLVKRTGEKVFLECVQDMDHENMFWYRQDPGLGLRLIYFSYDVKMKEKGDIPEGYSVSREKKERFSLILESASTNQTSMYLCASSFTFGQARYEQFFGPGTRLTVL.

The sample holds many counts of this clonotype. The chain couples TRBV28 to TRBJ1-1, with D uncertain. V was clipped by 2 bases and J by 4 bases, with 8 bases between them. The CDR3 is 13 residues long. CDR1 and CDR2 (germline): MDHEN, SYDVKM. This CDR3 is CASSLLRSTEAFF. CDR3 DNA sequence: TGTGCCAGCAGTTTACTCAGGTCCACTGAAGCTTTCTTT.

This clonotype appeared a few times. The chain combines TRBV5-1 with TRBJ2-7, with 7 positions matching TRBD1. V lost 5 bases, J lost 5 bases, and 13 bases stayed unmatched. Germline assignment: CDR1 SGHRS and CDR2 YFSETQ. The CDR3 length is 15 residues. The CDR3 DNA is TGCGCCAGCAGAAGGCCGGGACAGTGGGTCAACGAGCAGTACTTC. Translation: CASRRPGQWVNEQYF.

This clonotype came up a few times. The chain links TRBV11-3 to TRBJ1-1; D unresolved. There are 14 residues in the CDR3. The ends were cut back, 1 base at V and 1 base at J, with 7 bases in the middle. The V gene's germline CDR1 is SGHNT and CDR2 YENEEA. CDR3 region: CASSLGVGNTEAFF. The CDR3 DNA reads TGTGCCAGCAGCTTAGGCGTAGGGAACACTGAAGCTTTCTTT.

In its sample, this clonotype was seen many times. V usage is TRBV4-3 and J usage is TRBJ1-2; no firm D call. This CDR3 has 16 amino acids. V lost 0 bases to trimming and J lost 7 bases, with 18 bases between them. Germline V lookup: CDR1 LGHNA, CDR2 YSLEER. CDR3 protein: CASSQEIGRRAFGYTF. In nucleotides, the CDR3 is TGCGCCAGCAGCCAAGAGATTGGCAGGAGGGCATTTGGCTACACCTTC.

This clonotype was seen at least ten times. J is TRBJ2-7 and V is TRBV7-2, with D perhaps assigned TRBD1 or TRBD2 (6 bases each). The germline gives CDR1 SGHTA, CDR2 FQGNSA. CDR3 size: 15 residues. Trimming took 3 bases from V and 2 from J, leaving 14 bases between them. The CDR3 DNA is TGTGCCAGCAGCTTGGGGGGCGCGGAAGCCTACGAGCAGTACTTC. The encoded protein is CASSLGGAEAYEQYF.

The rearrangement uses TRBV6-5 and TRBJ2-3; 10 bases line up with TRBD2. Per germline, CDR1 MNHEY and CDR2 SVGAGI. The CDR3 sequence is 17 residues long. Trimming at V came to 2 bases and at J to 0 bases, leaving 5 bases not matched to a gene. For the CDR3, the DNA is TGTGCCAGCAGTTACAAAGCGGGGGGGACTAGCACAGATACGCAGTATTTT. Its protein is CASSYKAGGTSTDTQYF.

This clonotype was picked up a small number of times. The chain joins TRBV6-1 to TRBJ2-3; 9 nucleotides match TRBD2. CDR3 length: 17 residues. Per germline, CDR1 MNHNS and CDR2 SASEGT. Germline trimming cut 2 bases from V and 0 bases from J; bases unmatched to any gene: 6. The CDR3 nucleotides are TGTGCCAGCAGTGAATGGCTAGCGGGAACTAGCACAGATACGCAGTATTTT. Translated: CASSEWLAGTSTDTQYF.

This clonotype was seen many times. V gene TRBV5-4 combines with J gene TRBJ2-3; D remains unclear. V was trimmed by 3 bases and J by 0 bases, leaving 8 bases between them. CDR1 is SGHNT and CDR2 is YYREEE in the germline V gene (reference sequence). The CDR3 totals 14 residues. This chain's CDR3 is CASSSILSTDTQYF. The CDR3 region has the DNA TGTGCCAGCAGCTCGATCCTCAGCACAGATACGCAGTATTTT.

This clonotype was seen a few times. The chain uses TRBV12-3 or TRBV12-4 and TRBJ1-1, with a possible D match to TRBD1 (5 bases). The CDR3 spans 14 residues. Trimming removed 7 bases at V and 4 bases at J, with 16 bases between. CDR3 DNA sequence: TGTGCCAGCACCCATTGGCAGACAGCCACTGAAGCTTTCTTT. This encodes CASTHWQTATEAFF.

This clonotype was seen a handful of times. The rearrangement links TRBV6-2 or TRBV6-3 to TRBJ2-3, with TRBD1 matching over 10 bases. Germline V lookup: CDR1 MNHEY, CDR2 SVGEGT. The CDR3 contains 15 residues. The V gene end was trimmed by 4 bases and the J gene end by 2 bases; junction bases not matched to a gene: 3. CDR3 bases: TGTGCCAGCAGTTCCGGGACAGGGGACACAGATACGCAGTATTTT. Translation: CASSSGTGDTDTQYF.

This clonotype came up many times. For the CDR3, the DNA is TGTGCCAGCAGTTACCCCCGGCAGTCCCAAGGCACCTTC. This translates into CASSYPRQSQGTF. The chain couples TRBV6-2 or TRBV6-3 to TRBJ1-2; D remains unclear. The germline V and J ends were trimmed by 2 bases and 13 bases, with 17 bases remaining between them. This CDR3 is built from 13 residues. CDR1 MNHEY and CDR2 SVGEGT come from the germline V gene.

This clonotype occurred once. This chain joins TRBV19 and TRBJ2-2; 8 bases match TRBD1. After removal of 4 bases from V and 1 base from J, the junction contained 5 bases not matched to a gene. CDR1 is LNHDA, CDR2 SQIVND, per germline (reference sequence). CDR3 size: 16 residues. The CDR3 region has the DNA TGTGCCAGTAGTAGGCCAGGGACAGGGAACACCGGGGAGCTGTTTTTT. It yields the protein CASSRPGTGNTGELFF.

This clonotype was seen a few times. V is TRBV6-2 or TRBV6-3 and J is TRBJ1-5; D is uncertain. Per the germline V gene, CDR1 is MNHEY and CDR2 is SVGEGT. V lost 6 bases and J 6 bases, leaving 15 bases between the germline ends. The CDR3 is 14 residues long. This CDR3 reads CASREGGKGQPQHF. The CDR3 DNA reads as TGTGCCAGCAGAGAGGGAGGGAAAGGTCAGCCCCAGCATTTT.

V usage is TRBV4-1 and J usage is TRBJ2-2; D gene uncertain. Deletions cut 0 bases from V and 0 bases from J, with 11 bases between. The CDR3 is made up of 17 amino acids. Germline values: CDR1 MGHRA, CDR2 YSYEKL. CDR3 sequence (DNA): TGCGCCAGCAGCCAAGATCTTCCCAAGGCGAACACCGGGGAGCTGTTTTTT. Protein sequence: CASSQDLPKANTGELFF.

This clonotype showed up many times. The V gene is TRBV7-6, the J gene TRBJ1-2, with D maybe TRBD1 (5 bases). Germline CDR1 reads SGHVS; CDR2 reads FNYEAQ. The V end was cut by 5 bases, the J end by 2 bases, with 9 bases between. The CDR3 is 13 residues long. Here the CDR3 DNA reads TGTGCCAGCAGCAGGACAACGAACTATGGCTACACCTTC. This codes for CASSRTTNYGYTF.

The rearrangement uses TRBV30 and TRBJ2-4; D not certain. Germline assignment: CDR1 GTSNPN and CDR2 SVGIG (reference sequence). This CDR3 has 14 residues. Trimming shortened V by 7 bases and J by 0 bases, and 13 bases separated the two germline ends. This CDR3 is CALSIIVAKNIQYF. CDR3 nucleotides: TGTGCCTTGTCTATCATCGTAGCCAAAAACATTCAGTACTTC.

This clonotype was found a few times. This rearrangement joins TRBV20-1 to TRBJ2-3, with 8 positions matching TRBD1. The CDR3 loop spans 16 amino acids. J lost 6 bases, V lost 1 base, and 12 bases had no gene match. The germline V gene encodes CDR1 DFQATT and CDR2 SNEGSKA (reference sequence). The CDR3 region is CSARGVRKGDRDTQYF. The CDR3 DNA sequence: TGCAGTGCTAGAGGAGTGCGGAAAGGGGACAGGGATACGCAGTATTTT.

In this sample, this clonotype turned up many times. J is TRBJ1-6 and V is TRBV7-9, with D perhaps TRBD1 (5 bases). V was cut by 3 bases and J by 9 bases, with 12 bases left in between. The CDR3 has 14 residues. CDR1 and CDR2 (germline): SEHNR, FQNEAQ (reference sequence). The CDR3 reads CASSFEQVRSPLHF. The DNA for the CDR3 is TGTGCCAGCAGCTTTGAACAGGTCCGTTCACCCCTCCACTTT.

In this sample, this clonotype turned up many times. J is TRBJ2-4 and V is TRBV6-2 or TRBV6-3, with 7 bases aligning to TRBD1. Germline-derived CDR1 and CDR2 are MNHEY and SVGEGT. V gave up 5 bases and J gave up 7 bases; unmatched junction bases: 2. The CDR3 is 12 amino acids. CDR3 amino acids: CASSAQGNIQYF. The CDR3 DNA sequence: TGTGCCAGCAGTGCACAGGGGAACATTCAGTACTTC.

Ten or more counts support this clonotype. The chain is built from TRBV7-9 and TRBJ1-1, with D perhaps matching TRBD1 (5 bases). This CDR3 has 14 residues. Trimming took 1 base from V and 6 from J, leaving 12 bases between them. The germline V gene has CDR1 SEHNR and CDR2 FQNEAQ (reference sequence). CDR3 nucleotide sequence: TGTGCCAGCAGCTTAGTTGGGGGAGTAGCTGAAGCTTTCTTT. Translated: CASSLVGGVAEAFF.